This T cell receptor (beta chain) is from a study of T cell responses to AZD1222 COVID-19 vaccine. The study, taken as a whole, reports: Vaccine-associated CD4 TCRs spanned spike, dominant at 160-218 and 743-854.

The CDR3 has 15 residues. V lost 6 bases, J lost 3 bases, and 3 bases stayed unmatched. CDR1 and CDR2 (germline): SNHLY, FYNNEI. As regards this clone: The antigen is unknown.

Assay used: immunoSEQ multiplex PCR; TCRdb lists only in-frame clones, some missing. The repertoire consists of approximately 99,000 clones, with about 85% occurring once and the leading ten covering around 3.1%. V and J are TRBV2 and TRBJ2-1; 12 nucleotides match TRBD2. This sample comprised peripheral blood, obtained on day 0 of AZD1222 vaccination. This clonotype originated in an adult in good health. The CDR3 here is CASRGLAGGYNEQFF. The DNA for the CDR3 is TGTGCCAGCAGGGGACTAGCGGGCGGCTACAATGAGCAGTTCTTC.